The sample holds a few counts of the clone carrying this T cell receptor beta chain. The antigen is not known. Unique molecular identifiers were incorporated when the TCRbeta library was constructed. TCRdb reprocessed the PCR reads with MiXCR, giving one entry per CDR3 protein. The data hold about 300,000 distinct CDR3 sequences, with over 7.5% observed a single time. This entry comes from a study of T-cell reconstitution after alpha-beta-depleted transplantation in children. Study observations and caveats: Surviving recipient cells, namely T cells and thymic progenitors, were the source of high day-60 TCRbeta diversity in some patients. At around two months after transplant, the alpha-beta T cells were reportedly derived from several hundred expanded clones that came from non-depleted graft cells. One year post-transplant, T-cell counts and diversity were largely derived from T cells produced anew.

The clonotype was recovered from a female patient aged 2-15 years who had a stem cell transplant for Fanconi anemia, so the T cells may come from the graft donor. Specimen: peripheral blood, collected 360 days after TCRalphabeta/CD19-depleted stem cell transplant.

CDR3 nucleotide sequence: TGTGCCAGCAGTTTTACAGGAGAGCAGTACTTC. It is translated as CASSFTGEQYF. This chain uses TRBV6-5 with TRBJ2-7; a possible D gene is TRBD1 (5 bases). The CDR3 spans 11 residues. Germline V lookup: CDR1 MNHEY, CDR2 SVGAGI. Trimming stripped 4 bases from V and 7 bases from J, with 8 bases between.